This entry concerns a single T cell receptor (beta chain). This clonotype was seen repeatedly, ten times or more. There is no known antigen for this receptor. No quality values exist for individual bases; no much larger clone is one base distant. After removal of 5 bases from V and 5 bases from J, the junction retains 8 bases not matched to a gene. From cysteine to phenylalanine, the CDR3 is 15 amino acids long. Only the CDR3 region is kept as DNA, spanning 45 bases read in frame from base 1. These data originate in a study of Graves' ophthalmopathy and Graves' hyperthyroidism (dated by TCRdb to the late 2010s). Regarding the research as a whole: Peripheral blood was collected before any treatment was given, at the time of initial diagnosis. TCR beta repertoire signatures were used to distinguish Graves' ophthalmopathy from Graves' hyperthyroidism and to predict progression to ophthalmopathy. In total, 135 blood samples were TCR-sequenced: 40 to 45 ophthalmopathy, 75 hyperthyroidism and approximately 17 hyperthyroidism-to-ophthalmopathy patients. To explore V-J signatures that separate ophthalmopathy from hyperthyroidism, a discovery set of about a hundred patients was enrolled, consisting of more than 40 with ophthalmopathy and fewer than 60 with stable hyperthyroidism. An independent validation cohort was composed of about 20 hyperthyroidism patients and roughly 16 patients who later progressed from hyperthyroidism to ophthalmopathy. T-cell repertoires of thyroid tissue and blood were compared in several hyperthyroidism patients. Following sample collection, hyperthyroidism patients were given methimazole at a starting dose of 30 mg daily, and ophthalmopathy patients were given high-dose intravenous methylprednisolone. For training and testing, the 80 to 100 patients in the discovery cohort were randomly divided in a 7:3 ratio. Points the paper makes about the study in general: Most expanded thyroid clonotypes with a frequency above 0.001 also appeared in blood, which suggests that blood repertoires may reflect the immune response in the thyroid. In cross-validation, the 13-signature model distinguished ophthalmopathy from stable hyperthyroidism with approximately 88% sensitivity and about 84% specificity, and in the test set the corresponding values were roughly 80% and 76%. In validation, the model predicted ophthalmopathy progression with about 71% sensitivity and around 72% specificity; about a dozen predicted patients were CT-confirmed with GO in a median of approximately 6.5 months. Sample size was not predetermined statistically, and investigators were not blinded to group allocation.

For repertoire sequencing, the TCR beta CDR3 regions were amplified from RNA transcripts. HTBI primers and the Qiagen OneStep RT-PCR kit were used in a first-round RT-PCR, which was followed by a second-round multiplex PCR, size selection and purification. The libraries underwent paired-end sequencing with 100 bp reads on an Illumina HiSeq2000. Concerning the study's data processing: SOAPnuke was used to process the reads, throwing out any read that had adapters, had uncalled bases, had a mean Phred below 15, or lacked an exact constant-primer or identifier match. COPE v1.2.5 was used to merge high-quality paired reads. Clonotypes were defined as unique nucleotide sequences and were aligned to IMGT TRB V, D and J references using MiTCR v1.1. The analysis was limited to V-J combinations with a frequency above 0.0001, which together covered more than 98% of repertoires. For each V-J combination, a TCR clonal expansion and chaos score was defined as F50 clonal expansion divided by the chaos observed in the TCRdist matrix. Welch's t-statistics and random forest were used to reduce features to about 14 V-J combinations, which were fed into a naive Bayes classifier. Thyroid-blood repertoire similarity was quantified with the Morisita-Horn index. The public reads were quality trimmed at Q25 with fastp and then assembled into clones with MiXCR by TCRdb, keeping productive beta chains. Every entry covers one CDR3 protein and lists the most common genes and DNA from its rows. None of the V and J calls come from the authors' own analysis; TCRdb made them. The sample table lists hundreds of thousands of distinct CDR3 sequences, approximately 21% of them with a count of one. Roughly 3.2% of the sample comes from the top ten.

Hyperthyroidism was defined as stable when no progression to ophthalmopathy occurred within 18 months of follow-up. Hyperthyroidism patients were newly diagnosed, were aged 18 to 65 years, and had a disease duration under 2 months. Patients with other autoimmune diseases, uncontrolled infections, pregnancy or lactation were excluded from the study. Clinical symptoms, serum thyroxine, TRAb, thyroid ultrasound and orbital computed tomography formed the basis of the diagnosis. Ficoll-Paque density gradient centrifugation was used to isolate PBMCs from about 9 ml of fresh peripheral blood. Total RNA was extracted with Trizol reagent and quality-checked on an Agilent 2100 Bioanalyzer.

The sequenced sample was peripheral blood. The sequence is built from TRBV12-3 or TRBV12-4 and TRBJ1-1, with 10 central nucleotides matching TRBD1. This TCR was sampled from a woman between 18 and 30 years old with stable Graves' hyperthyroidism. Donor details come from another sample of the same person, matched by shared clones. CDR3 region: CASSPRTGGWTEAFF. The sequenced DNA: TGTGCCAGCAGTCCACGGACAGGGGGGTGGACTGAAGCTTTCTTT.